One TCR beta chain is described in this entry. This sample is drawn from a study of blood T cell repertoires in COVID-19. Study at large: PBMCs, B-cell-depleted T cells, or T cells provided the cDNA or gDNA that made up the material.

Sequenced by immunoSEQ multiplex PCR; TCRdb stores in-frame clones only, minus some. The data show about 240,000 clones, roughly nine tenths seen once. The source of this sequence is a man aged 55 to 70 with acute or convalescent COVID-19. Sequences were obtained from peripheral blood.

Here the CDR3 reads CASSPSEDTQYF. As DNA, the CDR3 is TGTGCCAGCAGCCCTTCCGAGGATACGCAGTATTTT. This rearrangement joins TRBV5-4 to TRBJ2-3, with D hard to call. CDR1 SGHNT and CDR2 YYREEE come from the germline V gene (reference sequence). Trimming took off 4 bases at V and 6 bases at J, with 9 bases between the two ends. There are 12 residues in the CDR3.